This TCR beta chain was found in a study of human T cells and chemical hapten exposure. Described time point: pre-sensitization, week 0. Treatment meaning: therapeutic diphenylcyclopropenone sensitization with weekly scalp DPC. Alopecia patients deemed DPC-suitable, aged 18 to 70, excluding pregnancy. TCRdb re-derived calls from the RACE reads in MiXCR, one entry per CDR3 protein. The sample lists about 180,000 distinct CDR3 sequences, approximately 29% occurring once. Trimming cost V 4 bases and J 8 bases, with 15 bases left between them. The CDR3 runs 15 residues. CDR1 ENHRY and CDR2 SYGVKD come from the germline V gene.

The V call is TRBV10-3, the J call TRBJ1-6; no firm D call. This clonotype originated in a woman aged 25 to 39 with alopecia areata. Some clones in this sample may be carry-over from other donors' samples. The source material was whole blood, sampled in connection with sensitization to the hapten diphenylcyclopropenone (DPC). CDR3 in amino acids: CAISVASSGDSPLHF. In nucleotides, the CDR3 is TGTGCCATCAGTGTGGCCTCTTCGGGTGATTCACCCCTCCACTTT.